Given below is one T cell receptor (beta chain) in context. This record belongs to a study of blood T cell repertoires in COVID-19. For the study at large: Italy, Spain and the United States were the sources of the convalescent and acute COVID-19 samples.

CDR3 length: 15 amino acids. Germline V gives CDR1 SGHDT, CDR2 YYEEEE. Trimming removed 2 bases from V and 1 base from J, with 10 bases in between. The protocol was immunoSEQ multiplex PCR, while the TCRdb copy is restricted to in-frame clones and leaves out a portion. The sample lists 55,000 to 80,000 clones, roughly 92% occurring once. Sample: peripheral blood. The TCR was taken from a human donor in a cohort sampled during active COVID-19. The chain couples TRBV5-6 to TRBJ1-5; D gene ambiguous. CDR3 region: CASSLAGRSNQPQHF. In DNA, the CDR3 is TGTGCCAGCAGCTTAGCAGGCCGAAGCAATCAGCCCCAGCATTTT.